These 23 T cell receptor beta chains share one sample of origin, sequenced in a study of blood T cells in healthy people across ages. With a J-beta primer mix and a sample-barcoded 5' primer, a second PCR ran about 7 to 11 cycles. TCRdb independently ran MiXCR on the 5' RACE reads; one entry per CDR3 protein. The sample has some 640,000 distinct CDR3 sequences, approximately 30% seen once. Source material: blood. These receptors all come from a woman older than 75 in good health.

This clonotype was picked up many times. The chain links TRBV20-1 to TRBJ2-3; the match to TRBD2 covers 7 bases. Germline V gene lookup returns CDR1 DFQATT and CDR2 SNEGSKA (reference sequence). There are 14 residues in the CDR3. V lost 6 bases and J lost 5; bases outside the gene matches: 11. The CDR3 DNA reads TGCAGTGCCTTACGGACTAGGGGTGGAGATACGCAGTATTTT. This codes for CSALRTRGGDTQYF.

A remark on this clonotype: A much larger clone differs by one base, so this may be a read error. The J gene is TRBJ2-5, the V gene TRBV10-3; D is uncertain. Germline CDR1 and CDR2: ENHRY and SYGVKD. CDR3 length: 12 amino acids. CDR3 residues: CAVSTTEETQYF. The CDR3 DNA is TGTGCCGTCAGTACTACTGAAGAGACCCAGTACTTC.

This clonotype is a singleton in its sample. Possible read error: a much larger clone is one base away. The gene calls are TRBV5-4 and TRBJ2-7; D not certain. Per the germline V gene, CDR1 is SGHNT and CDR2 is YYREEE (reference sequence). V was pared by 1 base and J by 7 bases, with 15 bases between. This CDR3 region has 14 residues. As DNA, the CDR3 is TGTGCCAGCAGCTTGAGGTCGGTCATTAATGAGCAGTACTTC. This encodes CASSLRSVINEQYF.

A note on this clonotype: This clone may be a read error of a much larger clone one base away. Because it lacks the conserved phenylalanine or tryptophan at the end, this CDR3 is likely a read error. The V and J genes are TRBV7-9 and TRBJ1-1; D unclear. V was shortened by 0 bases and J by 8 bases, with 4 bases between the two germline ends. CDR1 and CDR2 from the germline V gene are SEHNR and FQNEAQ (reference sequence). This CDR3 region has 11 residues. In nucleotides, the CDR3 is TGTGCCAGCAGCTTAGCGCGGGAAGCTTTCCTT. Its protein product is CASSLAREAFL.

The chain has TRBV24-1 and TRBJ2-3, with D uncertain. The germline V gene has CDR1 KGHDR and CDR2 SFDVKD. The V and J ends lost 2 bases and 4 bases respectively, with 15 bases between them. The CDR3 has 16 residues. CDR3 bases: TGTGCCACCAGTGATTCCCAGAGACGGTGGGCAGATACGCAGTATTTT. Protein sequence: CATSDSQRRWADTQYF.

This clonotype was recorded a few times. The chain employs TRBV9 and TRBJ2-7, with D perhaps TRBD2 (6 bases). The CDR3 covers 15 residues. Germline V gene lookup returns CDR1 SGDLS and CDR2 YYNGEE. Trimming took 0 bases from V and 4 from J, leaving 14 bases between them. The CDR3 region is CASSVGGTFLYEQYF. CDR3 in DNA: TGTGCCAGCAGCGTAGGCGGGACTTTTTTATACGAGCAGTACTTC.

V is TRBV28 and J is TRBJ2-7, with a weak D call TRBD2 (6 bases). The ends were cut back, 8 bases at V and 6 bases at J, with 14 bases in the middle. Germline CDR1 is MDHEN and CDR2 is SYDVKM. The CDR3 is 12 residues long. CDR3 DNA sequence: TGTGCCAGCTCCTCGGGAGCTTGCGAGCAGTACTTC. Protein: CASSSGACEQYF.

The sample holds many counts of this clonotype. The chain recombines TRBV6-1 with TRBJ2-1; perhaps D is TRBD1 or TRBD2 (6 bases each). The CDR3 extends over 14 amino acids. Germline values: CDR1 MNHNS, CDR2 SASEGT. With 8 bases removed from V and 4 bases from J, the gap between germline ends came to 15 bases. The CDR3 loop reads CASPKGGPYNEQFF. The CDR3 DNA follows: TGTGCCAGCCCTAAGGGGGGACCTTACAATGAGCAGTTCTTC.

Many counts were recorded for this clonotype. The J gene is TRBJ2-3, the V gene TRBV14; 10 bases fit TRBD1. Germline-derived CDR1 and CDR2 are SGHDN and FVKESK. The CDR3 sequence is 15 residues long. Trimming at V came to 3 bases and at J to 3 bases, leaving 3 bases not matched to a gene. The DNA of the CDR3 is TGTGCCAGCAGCCAGAGGACAGGGGGGACAGATACGCAGTATTTT. Protein product: CASSQRTGGTDTQYF.

This clonotype was seen many times. The chain couples TRBV11-2 to TRBJ2-3, with TRBD1 matching 9 bases. V gave up 5 bases and J gave up 0 bases; unmatched junction bases: 6. CDR1 SGHAT and CDR2 FQNNGV come from the germline V gene. This CDR3 region has 16 residues. CDR3 nucleotide sequence: TGTGCCAGCAGCAAGATGACAGGGGGTAGCACAGATACGCAGTATTTT. Translation: CASSKMTGGSTDTQYF.

This clonotype was seen ten or more times. This chain joins TRBV15 and TRBJ1-1; tentatively, D is TRBD1 (6 bases). CDR1 and CDR2 from the germline V gene are LNHNV and YYDKDF (reference sequence). V was shortened by 0 bases and J by 5 bases, with 10 bases between the two germline ends. The CDR3 has 14 amino acids. For the CDR3, the DNA is TGTGCCACCAGCAGAGACAGGGGCCCTACTGAAGCTTTCTTT. Its translation: CATSRDRGPTEAFF.

This clonotype was counted many times. This rearrangement joins TRBV7-2 to TRBJ2-1; 7 bases are shared with TRBD1. CDR1 and CDR2 (germline): SGHTA, FQGNSA. Trimming cost V 3 bases and J 7 bases; bases outside gene matches: 12. The CDR3 has 16 amino acids. CDR3 in amino acids: CASSFPTGSGVNEQFF. The CDR3 DNA reads as TGTGCCAGCAGCTTCCCGACAGGGTCTGGAGTGAATGAGCAGTTCTTC. The full variable domain, rest sourced from reference TRBV7-2 and TRBJ2-1, is GAGVSQSPSNKVTEKGKDVELRCDPISGHTALYWYRQSLGQGLEFLIYFQGNSAPDKSGLPSDRFSAERTGGSVSTLTIQRTQQEDSAVYLCASSFPTGSGVNEQFFGPGTRLTVL.

This clonotype was counted ten times or more. The V call is TRBV7-9, the J call TRBJ1-1; the D gene is possibly TRBD1 (6 bases). The CDR3 contains 11 residues. V was pared by 7 bases and J by 4 bases, with 7 bases between. Germline V lookup: CDR1 SEHNR, CDR2 FQNEAQ (reference sequence). CDR3 coding DNA: TGTGCCAGCAAGGGGGGCACTGAAGCTTTCTTT. It translates to CASKGGTEAFF.

The sample holds many counts of this clonotype. J is TRBJ2-1 and V is TRBV5-4; possibly TRBD1 for D (6 bases). The CDR3 sequence is 15 residues long. Germline CDR1 and CDR2: SGHNT and YYREEE (reference sequence). V was shortened by 4 bases and J by 9 bases, with 20 bases between the two germline ends. The CDR3 bases are TGTGCCAGCAGCCCGGATTCTCCCCTCAGGGGTGAGCAGTTCTTC. Amino acid sequence: CASSPDSPLRGEQFF.

Comment on this clonotype: This sequence may be a read error, since a much larger clone differs from it by one base. The CDR3 spells CACSPVPRVTYEQYF. The CDR3 region has the DNA TGTGCCTGCAGCCCAGTCCCCAGGGTCACCTACGAGCAGTACTTC. The V and J genes are TRBV9 and TRBJ2-7; a weak D match, TRBD1 (5 bases). The germline V gene has CDR1 SGDLS and CDR2 YYNGEE. This CDR3 region has 15 residues. Full variable domain (rest looked up from reference TRBV9 and TRBJ2-7): DSGVTQTPKHLITATGQRVTLRCSPRSGDLSVYWYQQSLDQGLQFLIQYYNGEERAKGNILERFSAQQFPDLHSELNLSSLELGDSALYFCACSPVPRVTYEQYFGPGTRLTVT.

V and J are TRBV6-4 and TRBJ2-3; D unresolved. Germline lookup yields CDR1 MRHNA and CDR2 SNTAGT. The CDR3 runs to 14 residues. Trimming cost V 3 bases and J 2 bases, with 9 bases left between them. The CDR3 protein is CASSESGPTDTQYF. CDR3 in DNA: TGTGCCAGCAGTGAGTCGGGCCCCACAGATACGCAGTATTTT.

This chain links TRBV3-1 with TRBJ1-6; TRBD1 might be the D (5 bases). Germline lookup yields CDR1 LGHDT and CDR2 YNNKEL (reference sequence). This CDR3 comprises 14 residues. The V and J ends lost 4 bases and 4 bases respectively, with 8 bases between them. The CDR3 DNA follows: TGTGCCAGCAGCCGGACACCGTATAATTCACCCCTCCACTTT. Amino acids: CASSRTPYNSPLHF.

This chain links TRBV5-1 with TRBJ1-2, with D maybe TRBD1 (5 bases). V lost 1 base, J lost 7 bases, and 17 bases lay in between. Germline V gene sequence: CDR1 SGHRS, CDR2 YFSETQ. The CDR3 spans 15 residues. CDR3 in DNA: TGCGCCAGCAGCTTGTCCACCACGCAGAGGGGTGGCTACACCTTC. It codes for CASSLSTTQRGGYTF.

This clonotype showed up many times. The J gene is TRBJ2-3, the V gene TRBV4-1; the D gene is possibly TRBD2 (5 bases). With 0 bases removed from V and 3 bases from J, the gap between germline ends came to 10 bases. The CDR3 has 15 amino acids. In germline, CDR1 is MGHRA, CDR2 YSYEKL. The CDR3 DNA follows: TGCGCCAGCAGCCAAGAGGGGAGACTAACAGATACGCAGTATTTT. Translation gives CASSQEGRLTDTQYF.

For this clonotype: At one boundary the junction diverges from the germline segment, which might be a read error. The rearrangement joins TRBV5-1 to TRBJ1-5, with TRBD1 matching 8 bases. This CDR3 is 17 amino acids long. Germline CDR1 and CDR2: SGHRS and YFSETQ. CDR3: CASSLGTGDLSNQSQHF. The CDR3 DNA is TGCGCCAGCAGCCTAGGGACAGGAGACCTTAGCAATCAGTCCCAGCATTTT.

CDR3 DNA sequence: TGTGCCGGCGCGGGACAGGACAAAAACATTCAGTACTTC. Protein product: CAGAGQDKNIQYF. The gene calls are TRBV7-2 and TRBJ2-4; 8 bases are a match to TRBD1. The V gene end was trimmed by 11 bases and the J gene end by 3 bases; junction bases not matched to a gene: 6. In germline, CDR1 is SGHTA, CDR2 FQGNSA. CDR3 length: 13 residues.

The chain is built from TRBV12-3 or TRBV12-4 and TRBJ2-4, with D possibly TRBD1 on 6 matching bases. The CDR3 spans 15 residues. Trimming took 4 bases from V and 4 from J, leaving 14 bases between them. The DNA of the CDR3 is TGTGCCAGCAGTTCCCCCCTCGGACAGAAAAACATTCAGTACTTC. It translates to CASSSPLGQKNIQYF.

CDR3 in amino acids: CASSPTGGRAFF. In nucleotides, the CDR3 is TGTGCCAGCTCACCCACCGGGGGCCGAGCTTTCTTT. The chain links TRBV18 to TRBJ1-1, with a tentative D call TRBD1 (6 bases). The CDR3 sequence is 12 residues long. Germline CDR1 reads KGHSH; CDR2 reads LQKENI. V gave up 3 bases and J gave up 10 bases, with 12 bases separating them.